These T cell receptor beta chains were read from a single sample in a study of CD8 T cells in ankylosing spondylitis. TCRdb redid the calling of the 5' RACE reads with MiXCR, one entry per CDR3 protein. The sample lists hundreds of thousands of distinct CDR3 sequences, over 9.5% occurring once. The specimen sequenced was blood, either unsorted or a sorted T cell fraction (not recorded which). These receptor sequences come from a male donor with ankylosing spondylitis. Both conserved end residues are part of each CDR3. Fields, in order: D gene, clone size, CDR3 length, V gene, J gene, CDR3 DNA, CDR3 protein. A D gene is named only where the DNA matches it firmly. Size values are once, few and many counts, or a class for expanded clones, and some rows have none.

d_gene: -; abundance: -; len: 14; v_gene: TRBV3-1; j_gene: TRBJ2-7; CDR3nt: TGTGCCAGCAGCCTCCTAGAGCCGCGGAGCGAGCAGTACTTC; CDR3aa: CASSLLEPRSEQYF
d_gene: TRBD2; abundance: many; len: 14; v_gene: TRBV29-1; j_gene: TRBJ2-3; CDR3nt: TGCAGCGTTGAAGCGGCTAGCGGAGGGGATACGCAGTATTTT; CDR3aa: CSVEAASGGDTQYF
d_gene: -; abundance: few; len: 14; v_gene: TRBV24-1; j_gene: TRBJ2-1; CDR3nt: TGTGCCACCAGTGATTTCACTCACTACAATGAGCAGTTCTTC; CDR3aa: CATSDFTHYNEQFF
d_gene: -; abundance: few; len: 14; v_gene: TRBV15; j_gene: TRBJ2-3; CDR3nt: TGTGCCACCAGCAGAGGGGATCCTACAGATACGCAGTATTTT; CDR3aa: CATSRGDPTDTQYF
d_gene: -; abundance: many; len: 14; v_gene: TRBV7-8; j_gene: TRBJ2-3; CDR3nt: TGTGCCAGCAGCTTCGGGGCTAGCACAGATACGCAGTATTTT; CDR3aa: CASSFGASTDTQYF
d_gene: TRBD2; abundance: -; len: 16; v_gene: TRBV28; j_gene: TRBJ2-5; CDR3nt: TGTGCCAGCAGTTGGGGACTAGCGGGAGGGCCAGAGACCCAGTACTTC; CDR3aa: CASSWGLAGGPETQYF
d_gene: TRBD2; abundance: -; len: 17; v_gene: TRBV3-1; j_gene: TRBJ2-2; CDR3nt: TGTGCCAGCAGCCGCCGAGGGACTAGCGGGAGCGCCGGGGAGCTGTTTTTT; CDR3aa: CASSRRGTSGSAGELFF
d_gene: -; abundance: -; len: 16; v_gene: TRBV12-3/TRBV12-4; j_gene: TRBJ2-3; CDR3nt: TGTGCCAGCAGTCCCCGGGACACCGAACTCCCAGATACGCAGTATTTT; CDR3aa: CASSPRDTELPDTQYF
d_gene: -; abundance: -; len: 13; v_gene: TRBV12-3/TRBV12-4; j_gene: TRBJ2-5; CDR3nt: TGTGCCACCGCTATTGGCAGCCAAGAGACCCAGTACTTC; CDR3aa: CATAIGSQETQYF
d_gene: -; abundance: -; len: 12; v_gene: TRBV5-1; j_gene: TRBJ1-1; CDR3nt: TGCGCCACCAAGGGGGGCGCCGCTGAAGCTTTCTTT; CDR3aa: CATKGGAAEAFF
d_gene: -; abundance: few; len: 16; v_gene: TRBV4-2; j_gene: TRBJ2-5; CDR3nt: TGTGCCAGCAGCCAAGTGGGGCTAGCGAGAGGAGAGACCCAGTACTTC; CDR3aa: CASSQVGLARGETQYF
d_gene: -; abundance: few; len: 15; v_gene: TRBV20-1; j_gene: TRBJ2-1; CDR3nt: TGCAGTGCTAGAGGAGGGAGCGCTTCCTACAATGAGCAGTTCTTC; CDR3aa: CSARGGSASYNEQFF
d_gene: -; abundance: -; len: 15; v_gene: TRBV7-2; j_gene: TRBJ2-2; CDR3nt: TGTGCCAGCAGCCCAAAGGACAGTTGGACCGGGGAGCTGTTTTTT; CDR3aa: CASSPKDSWTGELFF
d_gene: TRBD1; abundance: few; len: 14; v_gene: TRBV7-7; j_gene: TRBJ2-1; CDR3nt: TGTGCCAGCAGCCCCTACAGGGGGCAAAATGAGCAGTTCTTC; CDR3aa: CASSPYRGQNEQFF
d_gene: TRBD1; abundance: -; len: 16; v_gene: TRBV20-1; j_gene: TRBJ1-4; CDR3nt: TGCAGTGCTAGACCAACCACGGCAGGGGGGTGGGAAAAACTGTTTTTT; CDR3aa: CSARPTTAGGWEKLFF
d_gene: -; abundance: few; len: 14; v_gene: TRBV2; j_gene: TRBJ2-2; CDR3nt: TGTGCCAGCGAAAAGCGGACGAACACCGGGGAGCTGTTTTTT; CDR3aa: CASEKRTNTGELFF
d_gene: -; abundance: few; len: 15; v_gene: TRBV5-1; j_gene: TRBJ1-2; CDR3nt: TGCGCCAGCAGCTTTAACCCCAAGATCAATTATGGCTACACCTTC; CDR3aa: CASSFNPKINYGYTF
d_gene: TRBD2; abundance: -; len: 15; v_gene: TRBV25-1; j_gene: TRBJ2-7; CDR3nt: TGTGCCAGCAGTGAATGGGGTCGGGGAGGGAGCGAGCAGTACTTC; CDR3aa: CASSEWGRGGSEQYF
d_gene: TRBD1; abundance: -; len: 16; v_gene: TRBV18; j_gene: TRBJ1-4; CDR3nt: TGTGCCAGCTCACCAACCGGGACAGGGCTCGATGAAAAACTGTTTTTT; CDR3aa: CASSPTGTGLDEKLFF
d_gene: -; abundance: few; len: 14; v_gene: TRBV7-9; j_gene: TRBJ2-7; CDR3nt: TGTGCCAGCAGCTCCCGGGTCACTTCCTACGAGCAGTACTTC; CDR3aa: CASSSRVTSYEQYF
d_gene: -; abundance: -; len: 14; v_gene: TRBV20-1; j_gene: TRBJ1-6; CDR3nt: TGCAGTGCTAGAAGTGACGCCTATAATTCACCCCTCCACTTT; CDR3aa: CSARSDAYNSPLHF
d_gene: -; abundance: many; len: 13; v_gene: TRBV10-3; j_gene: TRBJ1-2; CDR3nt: TGTGCCATCAGTGACAATTGGGACTATGGCTACACCTTC; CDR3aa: CAISDNWDYGYTF
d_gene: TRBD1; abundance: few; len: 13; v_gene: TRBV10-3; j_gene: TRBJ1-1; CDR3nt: TGTGCCATCAGTGGTTACAGGGGAACTGAAGCTTTCTTT; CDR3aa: CAISGYRGTEAFF
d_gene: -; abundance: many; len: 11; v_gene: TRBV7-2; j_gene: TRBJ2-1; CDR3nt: TGTGCCAGCAGCTTAAGGAATGAGCAGTTCTTC; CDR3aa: CASSLRNEQFF
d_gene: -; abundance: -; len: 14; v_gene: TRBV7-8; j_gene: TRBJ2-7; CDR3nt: TGTGCCAGCAGCCCATCAGTCGGGCGGGCCGAGCAGTACTTC; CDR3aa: CASSPSVGRAEQYF
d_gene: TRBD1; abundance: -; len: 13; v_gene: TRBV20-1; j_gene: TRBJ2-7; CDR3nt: TGCAGTGCCCCGGGACAGGGCCCCTACGAGCAGTACTTC; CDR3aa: CSAPGQGPYEQYF
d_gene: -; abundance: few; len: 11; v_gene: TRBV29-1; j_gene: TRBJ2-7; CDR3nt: TGCAGCGTTGAAAGGGGCGCCGAGCAGTACTTC; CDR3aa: CSVERGAEQYF
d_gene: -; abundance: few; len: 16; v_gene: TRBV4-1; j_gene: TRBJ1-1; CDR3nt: TGCGCCAGCAGCCAAGAAAAAGGCAGGGGGAACACTGAAGCTTTCTTT; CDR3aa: CASSQEKGRGNTEAFF
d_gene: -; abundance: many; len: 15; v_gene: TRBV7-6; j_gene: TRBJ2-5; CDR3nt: TGTGCCAGCGTGCTTGTGCGGAGTTACCAAGAGACCCAGTACTTC; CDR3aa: CASVLVRSYQETQYF
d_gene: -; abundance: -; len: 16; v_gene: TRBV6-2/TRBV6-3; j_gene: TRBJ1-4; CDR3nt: TGTGCCAGCAGTTACTCGGGATCAGGTCTGAGTGAAAAACTGTTTTTT; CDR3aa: CASSYSGSGLSEKLFF
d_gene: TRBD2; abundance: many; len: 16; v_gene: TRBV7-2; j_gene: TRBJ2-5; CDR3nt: TGTGCCAGCAGCTTATATGCGGGCGGGAGAGTGGAGACCCAGTACTTC; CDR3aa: CASSLYAGGRVETQYF
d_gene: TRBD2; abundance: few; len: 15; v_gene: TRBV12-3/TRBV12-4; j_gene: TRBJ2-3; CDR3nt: TGTGCCAGCAGTGCCAAGCGGGAGGGCACAGATACGCAGTATTTT; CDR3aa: CASSAKREGTDTQYF
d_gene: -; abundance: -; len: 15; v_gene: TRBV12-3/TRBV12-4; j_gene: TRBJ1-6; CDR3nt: TGTGCCAGCAGTTTAAGCCGACAAGGAACCGAGCCCCTCCACTTT; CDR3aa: CASSLSRQGTEPLHF
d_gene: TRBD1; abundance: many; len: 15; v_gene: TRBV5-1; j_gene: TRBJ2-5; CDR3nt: TGCGCCAGCAGCTTGGCACTGGGACAGGGGGTGACCCAGTACTTC; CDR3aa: CASSLALGQGVTQYF
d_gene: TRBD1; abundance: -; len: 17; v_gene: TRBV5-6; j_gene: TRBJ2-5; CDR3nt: TGTGCCAGCAGCTTAATACAGGGGATACTGTACCAAGAGACCCAGTACTTC; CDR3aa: CASSLIQGILYQETQYF
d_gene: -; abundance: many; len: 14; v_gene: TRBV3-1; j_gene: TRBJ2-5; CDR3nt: TGTGCCAGCAGCCAAGTTAAAGCGTCAGAGACCCAGTACTTC; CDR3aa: CASSQVKASETQYF
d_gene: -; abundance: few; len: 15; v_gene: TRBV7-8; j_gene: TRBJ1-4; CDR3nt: TGTGCCAGCAGCTTAGACGGGGGGGCTAATGAAAAACTGTTTTTT; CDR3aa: CASSLDGGANEKLFF
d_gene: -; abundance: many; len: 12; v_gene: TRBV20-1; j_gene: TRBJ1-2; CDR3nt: TGCAGTGCCGTGACAGCAAACTATGGCTACACCTTC; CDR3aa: CSAVTANYGYTF
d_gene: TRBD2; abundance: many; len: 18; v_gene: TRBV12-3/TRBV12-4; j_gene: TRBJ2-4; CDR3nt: TGTGCCAGCAGTTCCCTCAAGGTAGCGGGAGTAGACAAAAACATTCAGTACTTC; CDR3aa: CASSSLKVAGVDKNIQYF
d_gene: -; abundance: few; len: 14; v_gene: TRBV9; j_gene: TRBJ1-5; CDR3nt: TGTGCCAGCAGCGTAGGTATAGAAAATCAGCCCCAGCATTTT; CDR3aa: CASSVGIENQPQHF